Listed below are T cell receptor beta chains from one sample, sequenced in a study. From the 5' RACE reads, TCRdb called clonotypes with MiXCR, one entry per CDR3 protein. The top ten hold over 4.5% of the sample, which has about 8,900 distinct CDR3 sequences, roughly a quarter seen once. The specimen sequenced was naive CD4+ T cells sorted from a lymph node. All receptors come from a female donor with breast cancer. The CDR3 runs from the conserved cysteine through the conserved F or W. The D gene is left open where the match is weak. Only some rows state a clone size, as once, few, many or a class for expanded clones.

v_call	d_call	clone_size	j_call	cdr3_aa	cdr3_nt
TRBV5-1	-	many	TRBJ1-5	CASSLGGFNQPQHF	TGCGCCAGCAGCTTAGGGGGATTTAATCAGCCCCAGCATTTT
TRBV5-6	-	-	TRBJ2-7	CASSLGRYEQYF	TGTGCCAGCAGCTTAGGACGGTACGAGCAGTACTTC
TRBV7-3	-	many	TRBJ2-7	CASSQQGIGYEQYF	TGTGCCAGCAGCCAACAGGGAATAGGCTACGAGCAGTACTTC
TRBV29-1	-	-	TRBJ2-1	CSVADYPSSYNEQFF	TGCAGCGTAGCGGACTATCCAAGCTCCTACAATGAGCAGTTCTTC
TRBV20-1	-	once	TRBJ2-1	CSARTPGLPSNEQLF	TGCAGTGCTAGAACTCCGGGACTTCCCTCTAATGAGCAGCTCTTC
TRBV20-1	-	medium-sized	TRBJ2-1	CSARVGEGYNEQFF	TGCAGTGCTAGAGTGGGAGAGGGGTACAATGAGCAGTTCTTC
TRBV20-1	-	many	TRBJ1-2	CSVTTGLNYGYTF	TGCAGTGTAACCACGGGCCTTAACTATGGCTACACCTTC
TRBV24-1	TRBD2	-	TRBJ2-1	CATGSGPAGSSYNEQFF	TGTGCCACCGGCAGTGGGCCAGCGGGGAGCTCCTACAATGAGCAGTTCTTC
TRBV15	TRBD1	many	TRBJ1-2	CATSRAGTGHSTF	TGTGCCACCAGCAGAGCCGGGACAGGGCACTCCACCTTC
TRBV29-1	-	-	TRBJ2-5	CSVTRQQETQYF	TGCAGCGTTACCCGACAGCAAGAGACCCAGTACTTC
TRBV20-1	-	few	TRBJ1-2	CSATNQGGGGYTF	TGCAGTGCGACTAACCAGGGAGGGGGTGGCTACACCTTC
TRBV6-5	TRBD2	many	TRBJ2-1	CASMREGSYNEQFF	TGTGCCAGCATGCGGGAGGGCTCCTACAATGAGCAGTTCTTC
TRBV25-1	TRBD1	many	TRBJ1-5	CASREPGTGVQPQHF	TGTGCCAGCAGGGAACCCGGGACAGGAGTCCAGCCCCAGCATTTT
TRBV12-3/TRBV12-4	TRBD2	many	TRBJ2-2	CASSPGLAGGRELFF	TGTGCCAGCAGTCCCGGACTAGCGGGAGGCCGTGAGCTGTTTTTT